The rows below give T cell receptor beta chains drawn from one sample of a study of identical twins. TCRdb reprocessed the 5' RACE reads via MiXCR and lists one record per CDR3 protein. The repertoire has about 530,000 distinct CDR3 sequences, roughly 15% of them found once; the top ten carry around 0.48%. These data are also associated with another study on yellow fever vaccine responses in identical twins.

Material: CD4+ T cells sorted from blood. The receptor set was obtained from a woman between 18 and 29 years old in good health. Each CDR3 is given with its conserved first and last residue. The D gene is left open where the match is weak. For some rows the clone size is stated as once, few or many, or as a class when expanded; others skip it.

TGTGCCAGCAGCCAAGGCTGGGGAGAGACCCAGTACTTC	CASSQGWGETQYF	TRBV4-2	few	TRBJ2-5	NA
TGTGCCAGCAGTTCCGACAGCGGTAACGAAAAACTGTTTTTT	CASSSDSGNEKLFF	TRBV6-5	few	TRBJ1-4	NA
TGTGCCAGCTCCTCGGGCGGGAACCACAATGAGCAGTTCTTC	CASSSGGNHNEQFF	TRBV6-2/TRBV6-3	few	TRBJ2-1	NA
TGTGCCAGCAGCTCGACTAGCGGACTCACAGATACGCAGTATTTT	CASSSTSGLTDTQYF	TRBV11-2	NA	TRBJ2-3	TRBD2
TGCGCCAGCAGCTTAGACAGCCTTAATGGCTACACCTTC	CASSLDSLNGYTF	TRBV5-1	NA	TRBJ1-2	NA
TGTGCCAGCAGCTTGGAATACTCGGGACAGGACACCTACGAGCAGTACTTC	CASSLEYSGQDTYEQYF	TRBV5-6	NA	TRBJ2-7	TRBD1
TGTGCCAGCAGCTCCATGACAGAAAACTATGGCTACACCTTC	CASSSMTENYGYTF	TRBV7-9	many	TRBJ1-2	NA
TGTGCCAGCAGTTTGGGGCTACTAAGACTAGCGGGAGGGCCGGGAGAGACCCAGTACTTC	CASSLGLLRLAGGPGETQYF	TRBV11-1	NA	TRBJ2-5	TRBD2
TGTGCCAGCAGTCCCGGGGGGCGGCTGGCCGGGGAGCTGTTTTTT	CASSPGGRLAGELFF	TRBV27	NA	TRBJ2-2	NA
TGTGCCAGCAGCCAGTTGTCGTTTAGGACTAGCGGAAGAAATGAGCAGTTCTTC	CASSQLSFRTSGRNEQFF	TRBV3-1	few	TRBJ2-1	TRBD2
TGTGCCAGCAGACCCCGGGCTAAGGGAGATACGCAGTATTTT	CASRPRAKGDTQYF	TRBV12-3/TRBV12-4	few	TRBJ2-3	NA
TGTGCCAGCAGGTCTAGCGGGGCGACCTACGAGCAGTACTTC	CASRSSGATYEQYF	TRBV3-1	NA	TRBJ2-7	TRBD2
TGTGCCAGCATCAGACTAGCGGGAGGAGCCAAAAACATTCAGTACTTC	CASIRLAGGAKNIQYF	TRBV2	few	TRBJ2-4	TRBD2
TGTGCCAGCAGCGCCTTAGCGGGGGGAACAGATACGCAGTATTTT	CASSALAGGTDTQYF	TRBV7-9	many	TRBJ2-3	TRBD2
TGTGCCACCAGTGACACGACTTGGGCGTGGGAGACCCAGTACTTC	CATSDTTWAWETQYF	TRBV24-1	few	TRBJ2-5	NA
TGTGCCAGCAGCTTAGAAACCGGAGCTTCACCCCTCCACTTT	CASSLETGASPLHF	TRBV7-9	NA	TRBJ1-6	NA
TGCAGTGCCCCAGGGTTGGGAACTAGCACAGATACGCAGTATTTT	CSAPGLGTSTDTQYF	TRBV20-1	few	TRBJ2-3	NA
TGCAGTGCTAGAACACAGGGGGCAGGCTACATGAACACTGAAGCTTTCTTT	CSARTQGAGYMNTEAFF	TRBV20-1	few	TRBJ1-1	TRBD1
TGTGCCAGCAGCTTAAGTTTGCTAGCGGGAGTTGCAGATACGCAGTATTTT	CASSLSLLAGVADTQYF	TRBV7-9	NA	TRBJ2-3	TRBD2
TGTGCCAGCATCCCCGTCGCGGGACGTGGGGCAGATACGCAGTATTTT	CASIPVAGRGADTQYF	TRBV7-2	NA	TRBJ2-3	NA
TGTGCCAGCAGTTTCGGATCCTCCACGGTAAACACTGAAGCTTTCTTT	CASSFGSSTVNTEAFF	TRBV27	many	TRBJ1-1	NA
TGTGCCAGCAGCTTGACAGATTCTACTTATGGCTACACCTTC	CASSLTDSTYGYTF	TRBV5-5	NA	TRBJ1-2	NA
TGTGCCAGCAGTGAAGGACAGGTTGAAAAACTGTTTTTT	CASSEGQVEKLFF	TRBV2	few	TRBJ1-4	NA
TGTGCTAGTGGTTTGGTCTATGAGCAGTTCTTC	CASGLVYEQFF	TRBV12-5	NA	TRBJ2-1	NA
TGTGCTAGTGCCTCCCTACGGGGCCAGGGGAAGGCGCACAATGAGCAGTTCTTC	CASASLRGQGKAHNEQFF	TRBV12-5	NA	TRBJ2-1	NA
TGTGCCAGCAGCCTAGGACCGCTCGAGCAGTACTTC	CASSLGPLEQYF	TRBV14	NA	TRBJ2-7	NA
TGTGCCAGCAGTTACTTTAACGCAGGTAGCCGTTACAATGAGCAGTTCTTC	CASSYFNAGSRYNEQFF	TRBV6-2/TRBV6-3	few	TRBJ2-1	NA
TGTGCCAGCAGTGAGACGGGGGGTGGGAATGAGCAGTTCTTC	CASSETGGGNEQFF	TRBV25-1	NA	TRBJ2-1	TRBD2
TGTGCCAGCAGCCAAGTGCGGGGCTCCTACAATGAGCAGTTCTTC	CASSQVRGSYNEQFF	TRBV14	few	TRBJ2-1	NA
TGCGCCAGCAGCCAAGATCCCGCAGGGGGTGAGCAGTTCTTC	CASSQDPAGGEQFF	TRBV4-1	NA	TRBJ2-1	TRBD1
TGTGCCAGCAGCTCAAGGACAGGGTGGGACACCGGGGAGCTGTTTTTT	CASSSRTGWDTGELFF	TRBV5-6	NA	TRBJ2-2	TRBD1
TGTGCCAGCAGCCCCCGTCTAGCAGCGGGAGTTTTCGGTGAGCAGTTCTTC	CASSPRLAAGVFGEQFF	TRBV9	few	TRBJ2-1	TRBD2
TGTGCCAGCAGCGCCGGGACTAGCGGGAGGCGCACAGATACGCAGTATTTT	CASSAGTSGRRTDTQYF	TRBV7-6	few	TRBJ2-3	TRBD2
TGCGCCAGCAGCCCCGAACGGTCGGGGGTTGGTGAAAAACTGTTTTTT	CASSPERSGVGEKLFF	TRBV5-1	many	TRBJ1-4	NA
TGCAGTGCCGCGGCCCACACCGGGGAGCTGTTTTTT	CSAAAHTGELFF	TRBV20-1	NA	TRBJ2-2	NA
TGTGCCAGCAGTCTTAGCTTTTGGGATTGGGACAGGGGGCTTGGCGGGGAGCTGTTTTTT	CASSLSFWDWDRGLGGELFF	TRBV12-3/TRBV12-4	NA	TRBJ2-2	TRBD1
TGTGCCAGCAGCCAAGATACTCTAGCTAGCAATGAGCAGTTCTTC	CASSQDTLASNEQFF	TRBV4-2	NA	TRBJ2-1	NA
TGTGCCAGCAGCTTAGCAGGGGTTATGGAGACCCAGTACTTC	CASSLAGVMETQYF	TRBV7-7	few	TRBJ2-5	NA
TGTGCCAGCAGTTCCTTTGGACAGGGGGCCAATCAGCCCCAGCATTTT	CASSSFGQGANQPQHF	TRBV12-3/TRBV12-4	many	TRBJ1-5	TRBD1
TGTGCCAGCAGTATCCAGGCTCTCAGCGGGGGCGAGCAGTACTTC	CASSIQALSGGEQYF	TRBV14	NA	TRBJ2-7	TRBD2
TGCAGCGTTGAAGAGGCGGGAGAATACAATGAGCAGTTCTTC	CSVEEAGEYNEQFF	TRBV29-1	many	TRBJ2-1	TRBD2
TGTGCCATCAGTGAAAGGGGTCTGAACACTGAAGCTTTCTTT	CAISERGLNTEAFF	TRBV10-3	NA	TRBJ1-1	NA
TGTGCCAGTTCGGGCCGACTTACTAGTTACAATGAGCAGTTCTTC	CASSGRLTSYNEQFF	TRBV19	NA	TRBJ2-1	NA
TGTGCCATCAGTGGAGACCAGGGATCTTCCTACAATGAGCAGTTCTTC	CAISGDQGSSYNEQFF	TRBV10-3	NA	TRBJ2-1	NA
TGTGCCAGTAGTATTGAGACAGGGAGACTCTACGAGCAGTACTTC	CASSIETGRLYEQYF	TRBV19	few	TRBJ2-7	TRBD1
TGTGCCAGCAGTGCAGTTATGAATGAAAAACTGTTTTTT	CASSAVMNEKLFF	TRBV6-1	NA	TRBJ1-4	NA
TGCAGTGCCCCCGCGGGCGGGCCCCTAAGTTATGAGCAGTTCTTC	CSAPAGGPLSYEQFF	TRBV20-1	few	TRBJ2-1	NA
TGCGCCAGCAGTCTAGCGAGCAGGGGAACAGATGAGCAGTTCTTC	CASSLASRGTDEQFF	TRBV10-2	NA	TRBJ2-1	NA
TGTGCCAGCAGTTTTTCGCAGGGGGCCGGGGAGCTGTTTTTT	CASSFSQGAGELFF	TRBV12-3/TRBV12-4	NA	TRBJ2-2	TRBD1
TGTGCCAGCAGCTTAGTGGGGGCCACCGGGGAGCTGTTTTTT	CASSLVGATGELFF	TRBV11-2	NA	TRBJ2-2	NA
TGTGCCAGCAGTCCCCAGCCGGGACAGGGGCCCACCGGGGAGCTGTTTTTT	CASSPQPGQGPTGELFF	TRBV27	NA	TRBJ2-2	TRBD1
TGTGCCAGCAGCCCGCGGTGGGACAGGAATAGACCTCCCACCTACAATGAGCAGTTCTTC	CASSPRWDRNRPPTYNEQFF	TRBV11-1	NA	TRBJ2-1	TRBD1
TGTGCCAGCAGTGAATCCCTCTGGCGGGGCACCGGGGAGCTGTTTTTT	CASSESLWRGTGELFF	TRBV6-1	few	TRBJ2-2	NA
TGCAGCGTCCTATTCGGGTCCTACGAGCAGTACTTC	CSVLFGSYEQYF	TRBV20-1	NA	TRBJ2-7	NA
TGTGCCAGCAGCGGGGGACTAGCGGGAGGGTCTCTTACGCAGTATTTT	CASSGGLAGGSLTQYF	TRBV5-6	few	TRBJ2-3	TRBD2
TGTGCCAGCAGTTTCTCCCAGGGGGCTATTGGAGATACGCAGTATTTT	CASSFSQGAIGDTQYF	TRBV12-3/TRBV12-4	NA	TRBJ2-3	TRBD1
TGTGCCAGCAGTGAAGCCGGTCCCCAGGGCTCCTACAATGAGCAGTTCTTC	CASSEAGPQGSYNEQFF	TRBV25-1	few	TRBJ2-1	NA